This T cell receptor beta chain was captured in a study of cytomegalovirus exposure and HLA in healthy donors. Study-level points and caveats: The presence/absence work took it that sequencing depth was about the same across donors.

Comment on this clone: Its specificity is unknown.

A multiplex PCR was run with 60 Vbeta primers and 13 Jbeta primers. Clones were sequenced by immunoSEQ multiplex PCR, and TCRdb holds only the in-frame ones, with some missing. Among around 190,000 clones listed, about four fifths were seen once. The CDR3 has 14 residues. Germline CDR1 and CDR2: LGHNA and YNFKEQ. V shed 0 bases and J shed 1 base, with 6 bases lying between them. The sample taken for sequencing was PBMCs. This clonotype originated in a man aged 25 to 40 in good health and CMV-seropositive. This chain links TRBV4-2 with TRBJ1-1; the D is unclear. Here the CDR3 DNA reads TGTGCCAGCAGCCAAGACGGTAAGAACACTGAAGCTTTCTTT. It translates to CASSQDGKNTEAFF.